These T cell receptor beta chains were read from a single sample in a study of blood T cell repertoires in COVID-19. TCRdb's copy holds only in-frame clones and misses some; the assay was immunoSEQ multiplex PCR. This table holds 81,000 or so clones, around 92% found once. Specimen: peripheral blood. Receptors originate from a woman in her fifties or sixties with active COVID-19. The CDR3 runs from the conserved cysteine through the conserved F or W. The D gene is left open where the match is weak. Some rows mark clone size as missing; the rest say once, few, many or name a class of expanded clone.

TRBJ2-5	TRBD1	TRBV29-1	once	TGCAGCGCCGCCCCGGACAGGGTAGAGACCCAGTACTTC	CSAAPDRVETQYF
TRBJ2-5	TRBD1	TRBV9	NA	TGTGCCAGCACCGGGACAGGGGATATGGAGACCCAGTACTTC	CASTGTGDMETQYF
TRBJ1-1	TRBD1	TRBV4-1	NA	TGCGCCAGCAGCCAAGATGGAACAGGGGGCGCCTACACTGAAGCTTTCTTT	CASSQDGTGGAYTEAFF
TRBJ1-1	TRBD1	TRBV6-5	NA	TGTGCCAGCAGTTACGGGCGACAGGGCATGTGGACTGAAGCTTTCTTT	CASSYGRQGMWTEAFF
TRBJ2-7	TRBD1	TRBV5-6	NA	TGTGCCAGCAGCAGACAGGGGTGGTACGAGCAGTACTTC	CASSRQGWYEQYF
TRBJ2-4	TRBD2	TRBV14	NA	TGTGCCAGCAGCCGGGGACTAGCGGGAAACTTGAACATTCAGTACTTC	CASSRGLAGNLNIQYF
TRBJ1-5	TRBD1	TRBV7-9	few	TGTGCCAGCAGCTTAGACGGGGGACAGGCAAATCAGCCCCAGCATTTT	CASSLDGGQANQPQHF
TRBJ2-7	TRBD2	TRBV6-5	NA	TGTGCCAGCAGTTCGGGACTAGCGGGACCCTACGAGCAGTACTTC	CASSSGLAGPYEQYF
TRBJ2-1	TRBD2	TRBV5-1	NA	TGCGCCAGCAGCTTGGTAGCGGGGCTCAACAATGAGCAGTTCTTC	CASSLVAGLNNEQFF
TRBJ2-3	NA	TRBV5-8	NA	TGTGCCAGCAGCTACGGACAGAGCACAGATACGCAGTATTTT	CASSYGQSTDTQYF
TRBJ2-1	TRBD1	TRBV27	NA	TGTGCCAGCAGTTTGGACAGGGTCAATGAGCAGTTCTTC	CASSLDRVNEQFF
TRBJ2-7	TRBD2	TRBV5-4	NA	TGTGCCAGCAGCGGCAGGACTAGCGGTGAGCAGTACTTC	CASSGRTSGEQYF
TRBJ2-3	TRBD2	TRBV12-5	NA	TGTGCTAGTGGTTCTAGCGGATTTAGCACAGATACGCAGTATTTT	CASGSSGFSTDTQYF
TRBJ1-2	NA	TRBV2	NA	TGTGCCAGCAGTCCTCCACGGGGATACTATGGCTACACCTTC	CASSPPRGYYGYTF
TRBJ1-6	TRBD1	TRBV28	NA	TGTGCCAGCAGTTTGGGGACAGGGTCGGCCCCCCTCCACTTT	CASSLGTGSAPLHF
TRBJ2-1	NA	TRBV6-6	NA	TGTGCCAGCAGTCCACTTGCGGGTCGCTCCTACAATGAGCAGTTCTTC	CASSPLAGRSYNEQFF
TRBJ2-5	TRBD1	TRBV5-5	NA	TGTGCCAGCAGCACGGACAGGGAGGAACTAGAGACCCAGTACTTC	CASSTDREELETQYF